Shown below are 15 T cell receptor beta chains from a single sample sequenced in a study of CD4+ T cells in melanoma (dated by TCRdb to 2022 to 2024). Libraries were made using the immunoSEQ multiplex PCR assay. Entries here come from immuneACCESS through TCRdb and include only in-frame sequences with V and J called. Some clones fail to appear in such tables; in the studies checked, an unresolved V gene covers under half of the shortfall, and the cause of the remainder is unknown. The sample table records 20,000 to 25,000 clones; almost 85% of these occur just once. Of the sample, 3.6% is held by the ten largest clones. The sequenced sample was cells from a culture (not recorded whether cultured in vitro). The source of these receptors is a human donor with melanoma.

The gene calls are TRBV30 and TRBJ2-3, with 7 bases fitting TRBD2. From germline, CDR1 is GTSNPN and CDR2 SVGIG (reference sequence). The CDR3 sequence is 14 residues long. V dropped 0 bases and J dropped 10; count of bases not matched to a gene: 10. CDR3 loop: CAWSVGGGARSQYF. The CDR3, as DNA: TGTGCCTGGAGTGTGGGCGGGGGTGCTAGGTCGCAGTATTTT.

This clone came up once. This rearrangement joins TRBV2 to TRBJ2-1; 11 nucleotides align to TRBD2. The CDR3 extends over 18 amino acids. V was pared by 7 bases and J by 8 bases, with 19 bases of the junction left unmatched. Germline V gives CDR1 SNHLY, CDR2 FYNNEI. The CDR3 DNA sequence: TGTGCCAGCAAGTCGGCGAGGGCTCTAGCGGGGGGAATGGATGAGCAGTTCTTC. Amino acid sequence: CASKSARALAGGMDEQFF.

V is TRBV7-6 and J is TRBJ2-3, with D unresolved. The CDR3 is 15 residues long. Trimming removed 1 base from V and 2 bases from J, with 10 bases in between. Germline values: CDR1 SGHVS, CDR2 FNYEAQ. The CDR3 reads CASSLVGQSTDTQYF. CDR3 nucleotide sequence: TGTGCCAGCAGCTTAGTAGGTCAATCCACAGATACGCAGTATTTT.

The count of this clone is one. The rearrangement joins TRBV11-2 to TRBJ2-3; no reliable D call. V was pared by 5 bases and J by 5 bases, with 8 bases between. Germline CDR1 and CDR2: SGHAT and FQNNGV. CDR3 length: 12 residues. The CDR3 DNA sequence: TGTGCCAGCAGCCTCGTCAGAGATACGCAGTATTTT. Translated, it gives CASSLVRDTQYF.

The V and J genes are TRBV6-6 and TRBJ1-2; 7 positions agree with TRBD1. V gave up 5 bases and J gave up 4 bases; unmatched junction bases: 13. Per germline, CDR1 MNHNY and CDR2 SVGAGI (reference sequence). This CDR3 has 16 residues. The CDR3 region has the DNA TGTGCCAGCAGTCAGGGGGGGCCGCTGATCTTCTATGGCTACACCTTC. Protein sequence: CASSQGGPLIFYGYTF.

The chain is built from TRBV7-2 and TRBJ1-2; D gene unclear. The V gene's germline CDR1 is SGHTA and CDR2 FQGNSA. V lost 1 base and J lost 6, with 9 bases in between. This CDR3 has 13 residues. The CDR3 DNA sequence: TGTGCCAGCAGCTTAGAGCCGTTACATGGCTACACCTTC. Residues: CASSLEPLHGYTF. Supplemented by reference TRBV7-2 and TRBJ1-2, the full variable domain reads GAGVSQSPSNKVTEKGKDVELRCDPISGHTALYWYRQSLGQGLEFLIYFQGNSAPDKSGLPSDRFSAERTGGSVSTLTIQRTQQEDSAVYLCASSLEPLHGYTFGSGTRLTVV.

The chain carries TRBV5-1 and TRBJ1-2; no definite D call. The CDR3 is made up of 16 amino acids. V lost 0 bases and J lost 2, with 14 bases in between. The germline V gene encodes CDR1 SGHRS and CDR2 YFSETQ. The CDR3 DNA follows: TGCGCCAGCAGCTTGGGTGGAAACAGCTTCAACTATGGCTACACCTTC. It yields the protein CASSLGGNSFNYGYTF. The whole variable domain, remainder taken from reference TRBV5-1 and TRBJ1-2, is KAGVTQTPRYLIKTRGQQVTLSCSPISGHRSVSWYQQTPGQGLQFLFEYFSETQRNKGNFPGRFSGRQFSNSRSEMNVSTLELGDSALYLCASSLGGNSFNYGYTFGSGTRLTVV.

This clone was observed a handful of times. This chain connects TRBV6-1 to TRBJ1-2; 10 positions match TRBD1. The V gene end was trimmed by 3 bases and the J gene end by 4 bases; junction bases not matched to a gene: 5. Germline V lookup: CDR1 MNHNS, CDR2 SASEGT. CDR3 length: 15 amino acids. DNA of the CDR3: TGTGCCAGCAGTGAGGGGGACAGGGGTGGCTATGGCTACACCTTC. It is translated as CASSEGDRGGYGYTF.

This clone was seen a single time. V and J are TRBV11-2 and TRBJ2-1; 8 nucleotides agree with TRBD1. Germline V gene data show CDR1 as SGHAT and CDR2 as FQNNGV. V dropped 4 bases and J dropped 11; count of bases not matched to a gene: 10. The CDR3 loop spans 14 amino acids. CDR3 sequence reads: CASSSSQGASKQFF. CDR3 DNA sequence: TGTGCCAGCAGCTCAAGCCAGGGGGCCTCAAAGCAGTTCTTC.

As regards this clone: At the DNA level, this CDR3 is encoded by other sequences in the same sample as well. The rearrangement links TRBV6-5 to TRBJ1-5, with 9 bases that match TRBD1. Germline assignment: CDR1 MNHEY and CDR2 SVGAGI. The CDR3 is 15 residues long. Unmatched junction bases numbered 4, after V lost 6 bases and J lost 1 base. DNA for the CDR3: TGTGCCAGCAGCCTAACAGGGGGCAGCAATCAGCCCCAGCATTTT. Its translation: CASSLTGGSNQPQHF.

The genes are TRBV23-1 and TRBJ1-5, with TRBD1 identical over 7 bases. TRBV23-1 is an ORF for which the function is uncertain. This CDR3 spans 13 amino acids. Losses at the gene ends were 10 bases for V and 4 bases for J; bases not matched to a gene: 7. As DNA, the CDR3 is TGCGCCAACCAGACAGGGCGTAATCAGCCCCAGCATTTT. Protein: CANQTGRNQPQHF.

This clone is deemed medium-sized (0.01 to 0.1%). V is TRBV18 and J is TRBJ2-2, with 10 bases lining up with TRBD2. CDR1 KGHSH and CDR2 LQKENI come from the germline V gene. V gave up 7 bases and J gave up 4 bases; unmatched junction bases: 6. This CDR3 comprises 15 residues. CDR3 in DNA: TGTGCCAGCTACAGCGGGGGGGCCGGCACCGGGGAGCTGTTTTTT. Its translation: CASYSGGAGTGELFF.

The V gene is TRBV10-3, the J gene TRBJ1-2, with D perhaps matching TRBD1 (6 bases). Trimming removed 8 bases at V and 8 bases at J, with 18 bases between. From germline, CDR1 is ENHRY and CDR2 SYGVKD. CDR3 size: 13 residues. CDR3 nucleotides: TGTGCCATCCATACCGACAGGACCTACGGCTACACCTTC. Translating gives CAIHTDRTYGYTF.

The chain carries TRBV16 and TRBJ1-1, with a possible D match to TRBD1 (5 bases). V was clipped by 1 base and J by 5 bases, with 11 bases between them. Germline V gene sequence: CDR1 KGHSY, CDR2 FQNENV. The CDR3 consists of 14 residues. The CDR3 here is CASSQLSGRTEAFF. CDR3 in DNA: TGTGCCAGCAGCCAATTATCAGGGAGGACTGAAGCTTTCTTT.

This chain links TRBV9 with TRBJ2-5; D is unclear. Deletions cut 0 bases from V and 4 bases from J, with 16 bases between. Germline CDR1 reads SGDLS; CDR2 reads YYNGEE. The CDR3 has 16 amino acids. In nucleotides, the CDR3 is TGTGCCAGCAGCGTAGCGAATGGCAGGTCAGGAGAGACCCAGTACTTC. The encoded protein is CASSVANGRSGETQYF.